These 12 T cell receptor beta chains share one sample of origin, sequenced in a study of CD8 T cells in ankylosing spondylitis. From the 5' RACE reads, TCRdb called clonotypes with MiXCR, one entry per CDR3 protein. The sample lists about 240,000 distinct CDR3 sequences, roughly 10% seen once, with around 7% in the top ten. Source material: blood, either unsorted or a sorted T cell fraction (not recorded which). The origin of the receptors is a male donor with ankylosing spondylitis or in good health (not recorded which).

The CDR3, as DNA: TGTGCCAGCAGTTTTTCCCCAGGGTACAATGAGCAGTTCTTC. It yields the protein CASSFSPGYNEQFF. V is TRBV12-3 or TRBV12-4 and J is TRBJ2-1; D might be TRBD1 (5 bases). This CDR3 region has 14 residues. Trimming left V 3 bases short and J 4 bases short, with 10 bases between.

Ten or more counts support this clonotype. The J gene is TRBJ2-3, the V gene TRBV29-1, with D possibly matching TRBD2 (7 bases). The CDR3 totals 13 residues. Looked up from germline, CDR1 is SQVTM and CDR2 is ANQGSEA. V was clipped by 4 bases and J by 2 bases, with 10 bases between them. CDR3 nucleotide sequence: TGCAGCGTTGGGGGGGGCGACACAGATACGCAGTATTTT. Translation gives CSVGGGDTDTQYF.

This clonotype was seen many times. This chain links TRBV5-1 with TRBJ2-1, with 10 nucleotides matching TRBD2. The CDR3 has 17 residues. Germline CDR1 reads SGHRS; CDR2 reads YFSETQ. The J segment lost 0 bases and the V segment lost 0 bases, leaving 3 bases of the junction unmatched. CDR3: CASSLVLAGYSYNEQFF. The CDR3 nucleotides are TGCGCCAGCAGCTTGGTACTAGCGGGATACTCCTACAATGAGCAGTTCTTC.

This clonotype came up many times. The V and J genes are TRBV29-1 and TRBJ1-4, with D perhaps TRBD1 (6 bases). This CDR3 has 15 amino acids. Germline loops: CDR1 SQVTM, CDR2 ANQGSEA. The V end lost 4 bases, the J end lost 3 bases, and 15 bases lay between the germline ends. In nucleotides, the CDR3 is TGCAGCGTTGCTCGGGGGCGAATATCTAATGAAAAACTGTTTTTT. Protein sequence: CSVARGRISNEKLFF.

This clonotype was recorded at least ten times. The CDR3 DNA sequence: TGCAGTGTTATCGGGGAGGGGGCGGATACGCAGTATTTT. Amino acid sequence: CSVIGEGADTQYF. The chain is built from TRBV20-1 and TRBJ2-3; D might be TRBD1 or TRBD2, each matching 7 bases. CDR1 is DFQATT and CDR2 is SNEGSKA in the germline V gene (reference sequence). With 7 bases removed from V and 6 bases from J, the gap between germline ends came to 17 bases. The CDR3 loop spans 13 amino acids.

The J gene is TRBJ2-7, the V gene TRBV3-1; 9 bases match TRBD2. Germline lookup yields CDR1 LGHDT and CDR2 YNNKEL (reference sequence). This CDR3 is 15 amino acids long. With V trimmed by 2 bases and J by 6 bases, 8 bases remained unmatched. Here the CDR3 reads CASSQYLAGLGEQYF. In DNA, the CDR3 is TGTGCCAGCAGCCAATATCTAGCGGGGTTGGGCGAGCAGTACTTC.

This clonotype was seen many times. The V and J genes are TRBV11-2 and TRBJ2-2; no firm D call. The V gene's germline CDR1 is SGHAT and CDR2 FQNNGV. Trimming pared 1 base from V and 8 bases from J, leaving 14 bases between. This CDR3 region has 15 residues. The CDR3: CASSLGIGASGELFF. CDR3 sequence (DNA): TGTGCCAGCAGCTTAGGGATAGGAGCATCGGGGGAGCTGTTTTTT. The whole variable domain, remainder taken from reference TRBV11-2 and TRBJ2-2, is EAGVAQSPRYKIIEKRQSVAFWCNPISGHATLYWYQQILGQGPKLLIQFQNNGVVDDSQLPKDRFSAERLKGVDSTLKIQPAKLEDSAVYLCASSLGIGASGELFFGEGSRLTVL.

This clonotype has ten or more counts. CDR3 DNA sequence: TGTGCCACCAGCAGAGGTGGGGCAGGCGCCTACGAGCAGTACTTC. Translation: CATSRGGAGAYEQYF. The chain carries TRBV15 and TRBJ2-7, with a possible D match to TRBD1 (5 bases). Germline-derived CDR1 and CDR2 are LNHNV and YYDKDF (reference sequence). The CDR3 length is 15 residues. Trimming shortened V by 1 base and J by 2 bases, and 12 bases separated the two germline ends.

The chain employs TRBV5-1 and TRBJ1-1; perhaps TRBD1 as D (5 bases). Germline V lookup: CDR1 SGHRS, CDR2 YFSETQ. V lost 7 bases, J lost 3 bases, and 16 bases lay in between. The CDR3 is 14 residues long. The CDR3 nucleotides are TGCGCCAGCTGCTCCCAGGGTGGGTACACTGAAGCTTTCTTT. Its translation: CASCSQGGYTEAFF.

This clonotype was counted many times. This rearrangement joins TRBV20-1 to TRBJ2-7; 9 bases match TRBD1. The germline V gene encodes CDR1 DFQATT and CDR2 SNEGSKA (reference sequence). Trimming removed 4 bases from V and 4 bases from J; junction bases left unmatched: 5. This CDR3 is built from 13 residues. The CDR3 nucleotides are TGCAGTGCTACACGTGACAGGGGGTACGAGCAGTACTTC. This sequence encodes CSATRDRGYEQYF.

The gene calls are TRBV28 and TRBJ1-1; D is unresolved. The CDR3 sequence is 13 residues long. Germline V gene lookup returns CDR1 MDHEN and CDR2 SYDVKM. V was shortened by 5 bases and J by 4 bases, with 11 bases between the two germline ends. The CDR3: CASSPLEVTEAFF. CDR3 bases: TGTGCCAGCAGTCCTTTAGAGGTCACTGAAGCTTTCTTT.

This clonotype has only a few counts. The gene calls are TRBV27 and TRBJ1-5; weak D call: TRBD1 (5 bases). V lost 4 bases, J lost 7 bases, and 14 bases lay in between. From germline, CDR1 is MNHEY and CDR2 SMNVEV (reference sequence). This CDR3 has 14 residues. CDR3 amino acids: CASSSGTPSQPQHF. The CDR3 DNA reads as TGTGCCAGCAGTTCAGGGACCCCCAGCCAGCCCCAGCATTTT.